These 5 T cell receptor beta chains were sequenced from one sample in a study of blood T cells in healthy people across ages. Then a second PCR, running roughly 6 to 12 cycles, was carried out with a sample-barcoded 5' primer and a J-beta primer mix. TCRdb passed the 5' RACE reads through MiXCR, listing each CDR3 protein once. The data hold approximately 800,000 distinct CDR3 sequences, with about 53% observed a single time. The sequencing input was blood. The receptors were gathered from a man aged 80 or over in good health.

This clonotype was seen a few times. The chain carries TRBV7-2 and TRBJ2-3; 7 positions match TRBD2. V lost 5 bases and J lost 2; bases outside the gene matches: 7. Germline V gene lookup returns CDR1 SGHTA and CDR2 FQGNSA. This CDR3 has 15 amino acids. This CDR3 reads CASSRTSATTDTQYF. The CDR3 DNA sequence: TGTGCCAGCAGCCGAACTAGCGCCACCACAGATACGCAGTATTTT.

This clonotype was seen a handful of times. The chain is built from TRBV18 and TRBJ2-7, with no clear D. V was trimmed by 6 bases and J by 6 bases, leaving 12 bases between them. The germline V gene has CDR1 KGHSH and CDR2 LQKENI. The CDR3 contains 12 residues. This CDR3 is CASSLTVSEQYF. DNA of the CDR3: TGTGCCAGCTCCCTCACCGTCTCCGAGCAGTACTTC.

This rearrangement joins TRBV12-3 or TRBV12-4 to TRBJ2-7, with D possibly matching TRBD2 (6 bases). The CDR3 extends over 13 amino acids. With 5 bases removed from V and 2 bases from J, the gap between germline ends came to 10 bases. DNA of the CDR3: TGTGCCAGCAGTCGGGGACTCGCCTACGAGCAGTACTTC. Translation: CASSRGLAYEQYF.

The chain couples TRBV2 to TRBJ2-1, with D perhaps TRBD2 (6 bases). There are 14 residues in the CDR3. Germline CDR1 reads SNHLY; CDR2 reads FYNNEI. The ends were cut back, 6 bases at V and 2 bases at J, with 11 bases in the middle. The CDR3 here is CASRRDSAYNEQFF. The CDR3 DNA follows: TGTGCCAGCAGGAGGGACTCTGCCTACAATGAGCAGTTCTTC.

A few counts support this clonotype. The chain couples TRBV5-1 to TRBJ1-2, with 12 bases lining up with TRBD1. Per germline, CDR1 SGHRS and CDR2 YFSETQ. With 3 bases clipped from V and 7 bases from J, the junction kept 1 base outside the gene matches. The CDR3 spans 13 residues. The CDR3 reads CASSSGQGAGYTF. Written as DNA, the CDR3 is TGCGCCAGCAGCTCGGGACAGGGGGCTGGCTACACCTTC.